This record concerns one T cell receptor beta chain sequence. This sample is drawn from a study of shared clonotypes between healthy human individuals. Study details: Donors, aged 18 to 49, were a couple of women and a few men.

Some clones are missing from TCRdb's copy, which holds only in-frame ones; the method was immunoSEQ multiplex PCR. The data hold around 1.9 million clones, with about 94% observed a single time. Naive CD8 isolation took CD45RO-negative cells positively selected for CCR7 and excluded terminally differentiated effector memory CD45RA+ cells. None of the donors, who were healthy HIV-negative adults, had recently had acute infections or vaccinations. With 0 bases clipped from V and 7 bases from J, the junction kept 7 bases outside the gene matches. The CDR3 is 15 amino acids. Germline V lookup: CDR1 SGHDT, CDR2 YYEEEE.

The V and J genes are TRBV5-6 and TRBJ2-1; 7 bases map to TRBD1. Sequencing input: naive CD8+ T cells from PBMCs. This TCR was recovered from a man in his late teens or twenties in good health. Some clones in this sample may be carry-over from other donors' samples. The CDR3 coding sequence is TGTGCCAGCAGCTTGGCAGTGACAGGGATAAATGAGCAGTTCTTC. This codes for CASSLAVTGINEQFF.